The clone carrying this T cell receptor (beta chain) was counted between two and nine times. The data originate from a study of patients and donors after allogeneic stem cell transplantation. TCRdb itself ran the RT-PCR reads through MiXCR, one entry per CDR3 protein. The profile shows roughly 960,000 distinct CDR3 sequences, approximately 18% of them singletons. CDR3 length: 15 residues. Germline V gives CDR1 SGHRS, CDR2 YFSETQ. V was cut by 0 bases and J by 3 bases, with 9 bases left in between. The receptor comes from a human donor who was either an allogeneic HSCT recipient or a stem cell or donor lymphocyte infusion donor (not recorded which). It is not recorded whose cells these are; they may come from a transplant donor. The chain carries TRBV5-1 and TRBJ2-2; D not certain. What was sequenced was blood, either unsorted or a sorted T cell fraction (not recorded which). The CDR3: CASSLGSKHTGELFF. The CDR3 region has the DNA TGCGCCAGCAGCTTGGGGTCAAAGCACACCGGGGAGCTGTTTTTT.